One and the same sample provided the 26 T cell receptor beta chains below, sequenced in a study of tumor-infiltrating lymphocytes in primary liver carcinoma. Co-extracting RNA and DNA was done with about 20-34 mg of unsorted bulk tissue as input. TCR beta cDNA came from roughly 550 ng total RNA, primed with a constant-region primer. ARM-PCR, slightly modified, supplied the TCR beta libraries through three nested multiplex PCR rounds. Investigators reported that the first two PCR rounds, at 10 to 11 cycles each, used TRBV1-TRBV30 forward primers with a C-beta reverse primer. TCRdb called the multiplex PCR reads again in MiXCR, with one record for every CDR3 protein. The table lists approximately 190,000 distinct CDR3 sequences, about 85% of them singletons. The source material was tumor tissue from primary liver carcinoma. These receptors were taken from a man aged 40-49 years with primary liver carcinoma and hepatitis B virus infection.

This clonotype was detected only a few times. A junction boundary mismatches the germline segment, possibly from a read error. The rearrangement joins TRBV4-3 to TRBJ2-2; TRBD2 aligns across 8 bases. Per germline, CDR1 LGHNA and CDR2 YSLEER. There are 18 residues in the CDR3. In DNA form, the CDR3 reads TGCGACAGCAGTCAAACCACTAGCGGACATACGAACACCGGGGAGCTGTTTTTT. Translated: CDSSQTTSGHTNTGELFF.

The chain is built from TRBV11-3 and TRBJ2-1, with D uncertain. The CDR3 has 12 amino acids. The V gene's germline CDR1 is SGHNT and CDR2 YENEEA. V gave up 2 bases and J gave up 12 bases, with 11 bases separating them. The CDR3 loop reads CASSLNASRQFF. As DNA, the CDR3 is TGTGCCAGCAGCTTAAATGCCAGTAGGCAGTTCTTC.

In the case of this clonotype: It is likely a read error, because the conserved phenylalanine at the end of the CDR3 is missing. J is TRBJ2-1 and V is TRBV6-1; maybe TRBD2 (6 bases). Per the germline V gene, CDR1 is MNHNS and CDR2 is SASEGT. The CDR3 runs 13 residues. For the CDR3, the DNA is TGTACCAGTCGACTAGTGGGAATATATGAGCAGTTCTCC. Protein: CTSRLVGIYEQFS.

For this clonotype: One junction end disagrees with the germline gene, perhaps due to a read error. The rearrangement links TRBV11-1 to TRBJ2-4; the match to TRBD2 covers 13 bases. Germline values: CDR1 SGHAT, CDR2 FQDESV (reference sequence). This CDR3 has 17 amino acids. The CDR3 is CASCFPGTSGTKYIHYF. CDR3 nucleotides: TGTGCCAGTTGCTTTCCCGGGACTAGCGGGACCAAATACATTCACTACTTC.

On this clonotype itself: The final CDR3 position lacks the conserved phenylalanine or tryptophan, pointing to a likely read error. This chain uses TRBV11-2 with TRBJ2-4; no clear D. Germline CDR1 is SGHAT and CDR2 is FQNNGV. The CDR3 has 14 amino acids. CDR3 sequence (DNA): TGTGCCAGCAGCTTAGAAGGCTACAAAAGCATTCAGTACCTC. As protein: CASSLEGYKSIQYL.

This clonotype was recorded only once. Compared with germline, one end of the junction differs, possibly owing to a read error. The chain couples TRBV6-4 to TRBJ2-2, with D perhaps TRBD2 (5 bases). The CDR3 length is 15 residues. The germline V gene has CDR1 MRHNA and CDR2 SNTAGT. The CDR3 region is CASSDLNEHTGELFF. The CDR3, as DNA: TGTGCCAGCAGTGATTTGAATGAGCACACCGGGGAGCTATTTTTT.

Note on this clonotype: The junction departs from the called germline gene at one end, perhaps through a read error. The chain is built from TRBV6-2 or TRBV6-3 and TRBJ2-6; TRBD2 might be the D (6 bases). The CDR3 consists of 16 residues. Germline values: CDR1 MNHEY, CDR2 SVGEGT. The DNA of the CDR3 is TGTGCCATCAGTTACGCGGGACTCTCTGGGGCCAACATCCTGAGTTTC. This sequence encodes CAISYAGLSGANILSF.

Turning to this clonotype: Germline and junction disagree at one end, which may indicate a read error. V usage is TRBV5-1 and J usage is TRBJ1-1; 9 bases are shared with TRBD1. The CDR3 length is 13 residues. Germline V gene sequence: CDR1 SGHRS, CDR2 YFSETQ. The CDR3 bases are TGCACCAGCAGCTGGACAGGGGACATTGAAGCTTTCTTT. Translation gives CTSSWTGDIEAFF.

On this clonotype: The conserved phenylalanine or tryptophan is not found at the CDR3 terminus, so this likely reflects a read error. The chain is built from TRBV29-1 and TRBJ2-1; a weak D match, TRBD2 (6 bases). This CDR3 has 11 amino acids. V dropped 3 bases and J dropped 13 bases, with 13 bases sitting between them. Germline CDR1 SQVTM, CDR2 ANQGSEA. CDR3: CSVDPPREQFL. In nucleotides, the CDR3 is TGCAGCGTTGACCCCCCGCGGGAACAGTTCTTA.

As regards this clonotype: In this CDR3 the conserved last residue, phenylalanine or tryptophan, is missing, so a read error is likely. This chain links TRBV28 with TRBJ2-5, with D perhaps matching TRBD1 (6 bases). Trimming removed 5 bases from V and 2 bases from J, with 12 bases in between. The germline V gene encodes CDR1 MDHEN and CDR2 SYDVKM. This CDR3 comprises 14 residues. As DNA, the CDR3 is TGTGCCAGCAGTCGGGACATTGGGCAAGAGACCCAGTACATC. Translating gives CASSRDIGQETQYI.

As for this clonotype: Given a much more abundant clone one base away, this may be a read error. CDR3 region: CASRDGAGQETQYF. The CDR3 bases are TGTGCCAGCCGGGACGGGGCTGGGCAAGAGACCCAGTACTTC. This chain links TRBV28 with TRBJ2-5; D may be TRBD1 or TRBD2 (5 bases each). The CDR3 is made up of 14 amino acids. Trimming removed 8 bases at V and 2 bases at J, with 15 bases between. The germline V gene has CDR1 MDHEN and CDR2 SYDVKM.

The V and J genes are TRBV12-3 or TRBV12-4 and TRBJ2-3; a weak D match, TRBD2 (6 bases). Deletions cut 1 base from V and 10 bases from J, with 18 bases between. The CDR3 loop spans 15 amino acids. The CDR3 DNA is TGTGCCAGCAGTTTAGATTCCGGCAGCGGGCTTGCGCAGTATTTT. Its translation: CASSLDSGSGLAQYF.

About this clonotype itself: At one end, the junction sequence differs from germline, possibly due to a read error. V gene TRBV7-8 combines with J gene TRBJ2-7, with D possibly being TRBD2 (5 bases). Germline lookup yields CDR1 SGHVS and CDR2 FQNEAQ. This CDR3 has 13 residues. CDR3 in DNA: TGTGCCAGCAGGTTGACTCTCGACTACGAGCAGTATTTC. Amino acid sequence: CASRLTLDYEQYF.

This clonotype was detected only a few times. This chain uses TRBV12-3 or TRBV12-4 with TRBJ1-3; D may be TRBD1 (5 bases). This CDR3 is 14 amino acids long. This chain's CDR3 is CGSSFRGAGNTIYF. In DNA form, the CDR3 reads TGTGGCAGTAGTTTTCGGGGGGCTGGAAACACCATATATTTT.

This chain uses TRBV6-1 with TRBJ1-2; a weak D match, TRBD1 (6 bases). Trimming shortened V by 7 bases and J by 8 bases, and 23 bases separated the two germline ends. CDR1 is MNHNS and CDR2 is SASEGT in the germline V gene. The CDR3 is 15 amino acids. This CDR3 reads CASNLWDTLNGGYTF. DNA for the CDR3: TGTGCCAGCAACCTCTGGGACACCCTTAACGGGGGCTACACCTTC.

The CDR3 region is CASSFYLGGTGANVLTF. For the CDR3, the DNA is TGCGCCAGCAGCTTTTATCTGGGGGGAACCGGGGCCAACGTCCTGACTTTC. The chain uses TRBV5-1 and TRBJ2-6; TRBD2 might be the D (6 bases). This CDR3 is built from 17 residues. V lost 2 bases and J lost 4, with 16 bases in between. In germline, CDR1 is SGHRS, CDR2 YFSETQ.

This clonotype came up once. An end of the junction does not agree with germline; a read error may underlie this. The DNA of the CDR3 is TGTGCCAGCAGTGTCTATATAGGTAGCAATGAGCCCCAGCATTTT. This translates into CASSVYIGSNEPQHF. The chain carries TRBV6-1 and TRBJ1-5; no firm D call. In germline, CDR1 is MNHNS, CDR2 SASEGT. The CDR3 is made up of 15 amino acids.

The chain links TRBV28 to TRBJ2-1; 9 bases align to TRBD2. CDR3 length equals 15 residues. Trimming cost V 6 bases and J 12 bases; bases outside gene matches: 15. Germline CDR1 MDHEN, CDR2 SYDVKM. Written as DNA, the CDR3 is TGTGCCAGCAGAAATAGCGGGAGCTCCTACATTGGGCAGTTCTTC. It is translated as CASRNSGSSYIGQFF.

The chain joins TRBV29-1 to TRBJ1-2; D not certain. This CDR3 comprises 18 residues. V was cut by 4 bases and J by 3 bases, with 27 bases left in between. CDR1 SQVTM and CDR2 ANQGSEA come from the germline V gene. In DNA, the CDR3 is TGCAGCGTTGGGGCACCAATTGGAATTCAAGTGGCTGACTATGGCTACACCTTC. Its protein product is CSVGAPIGIQVADYGYTF. The variable domain in full, with the rest retrieved from reference TRBV29-1 and TRBJ1-2, is SAVISQKPSRDICQRGTSLTIQCQVDSQVTMMFWYRQQPGQSLTLIATANQGSEATYESGFVIDKFPISRPNLTFSTLTVSNMSPEDSSIYLCSVGAPIGIQVADYGYTFGSGTRLTVV.

The chain employs TRBV29-1 and TRBJ2-3; the match to TRBD2 covers 11 bases. The CDR3 consists of 15 residues. V was clipped by 6 bases and J by 7 bases; unmatched bases: 12. Germline values: CDR1 SQVTM, CDR2 ANQGSEA. The CDR3: CSVSGTSGRGYTQYF. The CDR3 nucleotides are TGCAGCGTCTCGGGGACTAGCGGTCGGGGATATACGCAGTATTTT.

With regard to this clonotype: A much larger clone lies a single base off, so this may be a read error. This sequence joins TRBV24-1 and TRBJ2-1, with 7 bases identical to TRBD1. This CDR3 has 15 residues. J gave up 8 bases and V 2 bases, and 8 bases lay outside the gene matches. Germline lookup yields CDR1 KGHDR and CDR2 SFDVKD. The CDR3 region has the DNA TGTGCCACCAGTGATTCGCGCAGGGGGTACGATGAGCAGTTCTTC. Its translation: CATSDSRRGYDEQFF.

Details on this clonotype: One junction end disagrees with the germline gene, perhaps due to a read error. The genes are TRBV11-2 and TRBJ2-3; D remains unclear. CDR3 length: 15 residues. CDR1 SGHAT and CDR2 FQNNGV come from the germline V gene. For the CDR3, the DNA is TGTACCAGCAGCTTAACGGCCTCTAGCACAGATACGCAGTATTTT. Its protein is CTSSLTASSTDTQYF.

Details on this clonotype: This may arise from a read error, as a much more abundant clone is one base away. This chain uses TRBV7-6 with TRBJ2-5; D unclear. From germline, CDR1 is SGHVS and CDR2 FNYEAQ. V was trimmed by 1 base and J by 9 bases, leaving 15 bases between them. CDR3 length: 14 residues. CDR3 sequence reads: CASSLVGVSVAQYF. The CDR3 coding sequence is TGTGCCAGCAGCTTAGTAGGTGTCTCGGTGGCCCAGTACTTC.

As regards this clonotype: Compared with germline, one end of the junction differs, possibly owing to a read error. This chain connects TRBV6-1 to TRBJ2-3; 11 nucleotides align to TRBD2. Germline V lookup: CDR1 MNHNS, CDR2 SASEGT. CDR3 size: 19 residues. CDR3 in amino acids: CAGSSRLAGTSASTDTQYF. The CDR3 DNA reads as TGTGCCGGCAGTTCGAGACTAGCGGGGACAAGTGCCAGCACAGATACGCAGTATTTT.

The chain has TRBV6-5 and TRBJ2-1; D ambiguous. The CDR3 extends over 16 amino acids. Germline V gene sequence: CDR1 MNHEY, CDR2 SVGAGI. V lost 0 bases, J lost 11 bases, and 20 bases lay in between. The CDR3 protein is CASSYSGAEVRNKQFF. The DNA of the CDR3 is TGTGCCAGCAGTTACTCTGGCGCGGAAGTGCGGAATAAGCAGTTCTTC.

A few counts support this clonotype. A read error may explain this, as a much larger clone is one base away. The V and J genes are TRBV5-1 and TRBJ2-7; possibly TRBD1 or TRBD2 for D (5 bases each). CDR1 SGHRS and CDR2 YFSETQ come from the germline V gene. The CDR3 has 14 residues. DNA for the CDR3: TGCGCCAGCAGTTTGGGACGGGGAGTCTACGAGCAGTACTTC. Amino acids: CASSLGRGVYEQYF.